The clone carrying this TCR beta chain was seen repeatedly, ten times or more. It was patients with CD8+CD57+ cell expansion by flow cytometry who were chosen for sequencing. V was shortened by 0 bases and J by 8 bases, with 16 bases between the two germline ends. This CDR3 has 16 residues. Germline V gene lookup returns CDR1 SEHNR and CDR2 FQNEAQ (reference sequence). This entry comes from a study of CD8+CD57+ T cells in acquired aplastic anemia. The template used for profiling TCR beta VDJ and CDR3 was genomic DNA. MiXCR was run by TCRdb on the reads, yielding one entry per CDR3 protein. The sample has about 160,000 distinct CDR3 sequences, about 50% seen once; the top ten hold more than 30%.

The rearrangement links TRBV7-9 to TRBJ1-4; no clear D gene. The sample comprised sorted CD4+, CD8+, or CD8+CD57+ T cells (not recorded which) from PBMCs. This TCR came from a human donor with aplastic anemia. The CDR3 DNA reads as TGTGCCAGCAGCTTAGCGCTGGGCGGAGCCGGGGAAAAACTGTTTTTT. This translates into CASSLALGGAGEKLFF.